This T cell receptor beta chain stems from a study of T-cell reconstitution after alpha-beta-depleted transplantation in children. Points from the study as a whole: At around two months after transplant, the alpha-beta T cells were reportedly derived from several hundred expanded clones that came from non-depleted graft cells. From newly produced T cells came most of the T-cell counts and diversity one year after transplant.

Library preparation (for TCRbeta) was performed with unique molecular identifiers. A single record per CDR3 protein comes from TCRdb applying MiXCR to the PCR reads. The table has approximately 630,000 distinct CDR3 sequences, under 15% seen once. J lost 2 bases, V lost 4 bases, and 9 bases had no gene match. Germline values: CDR1 KGHSH, CDR2 LQKENI. The CDR3 length is 16 residues. This clonotype has ten or more counts. Its specificity is not known. The sequence was collected from a girl aged 2-15 years with congenital amegakaryocytic thrombocytopenia, due to receive a stem cell transplant. The V and J genes are TRBV18 and TRBJ2-7, with 9 nucleotides matching TRBD1. Material: PBMCs, obtained before TCRalphabeta/CD19-depleted stem cell transplant. The CDR3 region is CASSQTVGQGTYEQYF. CDR3 nucleotides: TGTGCCAGCTCACAAACAGTGGGACAGGGTACCTACGAGCAGTACTTC.